This passage covers 2 T cell receptor beta chains from one sample sequenced in a study of blood T cell repertoires in COVID-19 (dated by TCRdb to about 2020). Libraries were made using the immunoSEQ multiplex PCR assay. This is the immuneACCESS table as TCRdb keeps it, with only in-frame sequences that have V and J called. A part of the clones is gone; compared with another copy, unresolved V genes explain less than half, and the rest is unexplained. For this sample there are roughly 100,000 clones; 84% appear just once. The ten top clones hold under 30% of the sample. Material for sequencing was peripheral blood. The receptor set was obtained from a man aged 55-75 years with acute or convalescent COVID-19.

This clone appeared a single time. The gene calls are TRBV5-1 and TRBJ2-1; D ambiguous. Germline CDR1 SGHRS, CDR2 YFSETQ. The length of the CDR3 is 14 residues. The germline V and J ends were trimmed by 0 bases and 5 bases, with 9 bases remaining between them. This CDR3 is CASSLGPQNNEQFF. In DNA form, the CDR3 reads TGCGCCAGCAGCTTGGGTCCACAAAACAATGAGCAGTTCTTC. The full variable domain, rest sourced from reference TRBV5-1 and TRBJ2-1, is KAGVTQTPRYLIKTRGQQVTLSCSPISGHRSVSWYQQTPGQGLQFLFEYFSETQRNKGNFPGRFSGRQFSNSRSEMNVSTLELGDSALYLCASSLGPQNNEQFFGPGTRLTVL.

The chain joins TRBV2 to TRBJ1-2, with 9 bases aligning to TRBD1. Germline CDR1 is SNHLY and CDR2 is FYNNEI. V shed 4 bases, J shed 0 bases, and the junction held 3 bases outside the gene matches. The CDR3 runs 15 residues. CDR3 coding DNA: TGTGCCAGCAGTGTCCGGACAGGGGCTAACTATGGCTACACCTTC. This codes for CASSVRTGANYGYTF.